This T cell receptor (beta chain) was recorded in a study of shared clonotypes between healthy human individuals. Libraries were prepared by immunoSEQ multiplex PCR; TCRdb keeps only in-frame clonotypes and omits some of them. Counted here are some 2,100,000 clones, approximately 94% occurring once; the ten biggest clones make up about 0.13%. This receptor was identified in a man aged 18 to 29 in good health. Specimen: naive CD4+ T cells sorted from blood. Sample subset: CD45RA+ positively selected.

The CDR3 DNA is TGTGCCAGCAGTTACTCGGGCAGGGAGAATGGCTACACCTTC. Translation gives CASSYSGRENGYTF. V and J are TRBV6-5 and TRBJ1-2; TRBD1 is a possible D gene (5 bases). The V and J ends lost 0 bases and 6 bases respectively, with 11 bases between them. This CDR3 contains 14 residues. Looked up from germline, CDR1 is MNHEY and CDR2 is SVGAGI.